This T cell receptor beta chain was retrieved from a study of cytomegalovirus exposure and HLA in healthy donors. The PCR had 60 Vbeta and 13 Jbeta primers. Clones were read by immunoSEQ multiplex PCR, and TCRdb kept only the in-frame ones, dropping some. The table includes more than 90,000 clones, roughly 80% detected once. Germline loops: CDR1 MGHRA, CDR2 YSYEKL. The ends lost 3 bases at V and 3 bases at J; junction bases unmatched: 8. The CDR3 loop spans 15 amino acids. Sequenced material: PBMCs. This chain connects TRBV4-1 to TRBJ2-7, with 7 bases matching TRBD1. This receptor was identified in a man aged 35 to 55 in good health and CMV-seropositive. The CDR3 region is CASSQNRGRGYEQYF. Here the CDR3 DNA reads TGCGCCAGCAGCCAGAACAGGGGCAGGGGCTACGAGCAGTACTTC.